The next 9 T cell receptor beta chains were all read from a single sample in a study of shared clonotypes between healthy human individuals. Assay: immunoSEQ multiplex PCR; the TCRdb copy retains only in-frame clones and omits some. This table holds 850,000 to 1,200,000 clones, about 75% found once. Sample: memory CD4+ T cells sorted from blood. Subset given: CD45RA-negative fraction. The receptors originated from a man younger than 35 in good health.

V and J are TRBV7-2 and TRBJ2-7; no firm D call. The CDR3 extends over 12 amino acids. V lost 5 bases and J lost 4, with 9 bases in between. Germline CDR1 SGHTA, CDR2 FQGNSA. The CDR3 sequence: CASSPRWYEQYF. In nucleotides, the CDR3 is TGTGCCAGCAGCCCTAGGTGGTACGAGCAGTACTTC. The entire variable domain, with the rest obtained from reference TRBV7-2 and TRBJ2-7, is as follows: GAGVSQSPSNKVTEKGKDVELRCDPISGHTALYWYRQSLGQGLEFLIYFQGNSAPDKSGLPSDRFSAERTGGSVSTLTIQRTQQEDSAVYLCASSPRWYEQYFGPGTRLTVT.

This chain links TRBV30 with TRBJ1-6; D unclear. The CDR3 extends over 13 amino acids. CDR1 and CDR2 from the germline V gene are GTSNPN and SVGIG (reference sequence). Trimming cost V 4 bases and J 7 bases, with 11 bases left between them. The CDR3 region is CAWKRAKNSPLHF. The CDR3 DNA sequence: TGTGCCTGGAAGCGGGCAAAGAATTCACCCCTCCACTTT.

The V call is TRBV29-1, the J call TRBJ2-7; 7 bases line up with TRBD1. V lost 3 bases and J lost 5; bases outside the gene matches: 7. The CDR3 consists of 13 residues. CDR1 and CDR2 from the germline V gene are SQVTM and ANQGSEA. The chain's CDR3 is CSVDGRGYNEQYF. CDR3 bases: TGCAGCGTTGATGGCAGGGGGTACAACGAGCAGTACTTC.

V usage is TRBV12-5 and J usage is TRBJ1-6; D might be TRBD1 (5 bases). CDR1 is LGHNT and CDR2 is FRNRAP in the germline V gene. V was cut by 5 bases and J by 0 bases, with 5 bases left in between. This CDR3 is built from 14 residues. CDR3 bases: TGTGCTAGTGGTGACAGCTCCTATAATTCACCCCTCCACTTT. Translating gives CASGDSSYNSPLHF.

V and J are TRBV7-2 and TRBJ1-2; D remains ambiguous. Germline loops: CDR1 SGHTA, CDR2 FQGNSA. The V and J ends lost 2 bases and 4 bases respectively, with 11 bases between them. This CDR3 has 14 amino acids. The CDR3 DNA is TGTGCCAGCAGCTTAAATACCGGGATCTATGGCTACACCTTC. Translating gives CASSLNTGIYGYTF.

The chain combines TRBV30 with TRBJ2-5; unclear D gene. V lost 8 bases and J lost 2, with 9 bases in between. The CDR3 is 11 residues long. The germline V gene encodes CDR1 GTSNPN and CDR2 SVGIG (reference sequence). The CDR3 DNA reads as TGTGCCGGCCAGGCGCAAGAGACCCAGTACTTC. As protein: CAGQAQETQYF.

The CDR3 nucleotides read TGTGCCTGGCTCCGGACTAGCGGGAGCACAGATACGCAGTATTTT. Its protein is CAWLRTSGSTDTQYF. The J gene is TRBJ2-3, the V gene TRBV30, with TRBD2 matching 11 bases. The CDR3 covers 15 residues. Trimming cost V 5 bases and J 0 bases; bases outside gene matches: 4. Germline V gene data show CDR1 as GTSNPN and CDR2 as SVGIG (reference sequence).

V is TRBV10-3 and J is TRBJ2-5; D may be TRBD2 (6 bases). Per germline, CDR1 ENHRY and CDR2 SYGVKD. The CDR3 has 16 residues. Deletions cut 4 bases from V and 0 bases from J, with 15 bases between. The CDR3 DNA follows: TGTGCCATCAGTGTTCTGGCGGGAAGTTACCAAGAGACCCAGTACTTC. Protein sequence: CAISVLAGSYQETQYF.

V gene TRBV9 combines with J gene TRBJ2-6; perhaps D is TRBD1 or TRBD2 (7 bases each). CDR1 and CDR2 from the germline V gene are SGDLS and YYNGEE. V was pared by 0 bases and J by 2 bases, with 12 bases between. This CDR3 has 17 residues. Written as DNA, the CDR3 is TGTGCCAGCAGCGTAGATCCAGGGGGGGCTGGGGCCAACGTCCTGACTTTC. It specifies CASSVDPGGAGANVLTF.